This T cell receptor beta chain was identified during a study of cytomegalovirus exposure and HLA in healthy donors. Looking at the study overall: Genotyping showed roughly 76% of roughly 400 donors falling in the Caucasian-associated ancestry cluster.

Study conclusions and caveats: Sequence variants that were highly shared formed a cluster that was likely a sequencing artifact.

V gave up 3 bases and J gave up 4 bases, with 16 bases separating them. The CDR3 runs to 15 residues. Germline V gene data show CDR1 as MNHNY and CDR2 as SVGAGI (reference sequence). To note about this clone: Its target is not known.

Both 60 Vbeta primers and 13 Jbeta primers went into the PCR. TCRdb's copy holds only in-frame clones and misses some; the assay was immunoSEQ multiplex PCR. The table shows 100,000 to 150,000 clones, with about 80% occurring only once. It was healthy bone marrow donors who served as donors. The TCR originated in a man aged 30 to 39 in good health and CMV-seropositive. This rearrangement joins TRBV6-6 to TRBJ2-7; tentatively, D is TRBD1 (5 bases). The sample taken for sequencing was PBMCs. CDR3 in amino acids: CASSYRPGREYEQYF. CDR3 coding DNA: TGTGCCAGCAGTTATAGGCCGGGCAGGGAATACGAGCAGTACTTC.